This T cell receptor beta chain was profiled in a study of T-cell reconstitution after alpha-beta-depleted transplantation in children. This clonotype was found many times. The antigen remains unidentified. This CDR3 comprises 16 residues. V was shortened by 5 bases and J by 0 bases, with 13 bases between the two germline ends. Germline values: CDR1 MNHEY, CDR2 SMNVEV (reference sequence). Preparation of the TCRbeta library involved a method that used unique molecular identifiers. From the PCR reads, TCRdb called clonotypes with MiXCR, one entry per CDR3 protein. This table holds 200,000 to 250,000 distinct CDR3 sequences, around 7.8% found once. The study's findings and limits: Among T cells one year after transplant, newly produced cells accounted for most counts and diversity.

The material was PBMCs, mostly from graft donor cells, obtained 180 days after TCRalphabeta/CD19-depleted stem cell transplant. The clonotype was recovered from a male patient aged 10 to 17 who had a stem cell transplant for acute lymphoblastic leukemia, so the T cells may come from the graft donor. This chain connects TRBV27 to TRBJ2-2; D assignment may be TRBD1 or TRBD2 (6 bases each). The CDR3 sequence: CASSGGDTANTGELFF. The CDR3 nucleotides read TGTGCCAGCAGTGGCGGGGACACCGCGAACACCGGGGAGCTGTTTTTT.